The clone carrying this T cell receptor (beta chain) occurred a few times. The J segment lost 3 bases and the V segment lost 4 bases, leaving 9 bases of the junction unmatched. The CDR3 totals 16 residues. The germline gives CDR1 SGHDT, CDR2 YYEEEE. These data originate in a study of T-cell reconstitution after alpha-beta-depleted transplantation in children. Preparing the TCRbeta library involved the use of unique molecular identifiers. Using its own MiXCR run on the PCR reads, TCRdb lists one record per CDR3 protein. Of hundreds of thousands of distinct CDR3 sequences listed, 9.9% are singletons. The specimen was PBMCs from the stem cell graft donor, collected from the stem cell graft. V gene TRBV5-6 combines with J gene TRBJ2-2; TRBD1 matches 7 bases. The sequence derives from a human donor who donated a stem cell graft to a child with SCID. The CDR3 DNA reads TGTGCCAGCAGCGAAAAGGACAGGATCTACACCGGGGAGCTGTTTTTT. Translating it yields CASSEKDRIYTGELFF.